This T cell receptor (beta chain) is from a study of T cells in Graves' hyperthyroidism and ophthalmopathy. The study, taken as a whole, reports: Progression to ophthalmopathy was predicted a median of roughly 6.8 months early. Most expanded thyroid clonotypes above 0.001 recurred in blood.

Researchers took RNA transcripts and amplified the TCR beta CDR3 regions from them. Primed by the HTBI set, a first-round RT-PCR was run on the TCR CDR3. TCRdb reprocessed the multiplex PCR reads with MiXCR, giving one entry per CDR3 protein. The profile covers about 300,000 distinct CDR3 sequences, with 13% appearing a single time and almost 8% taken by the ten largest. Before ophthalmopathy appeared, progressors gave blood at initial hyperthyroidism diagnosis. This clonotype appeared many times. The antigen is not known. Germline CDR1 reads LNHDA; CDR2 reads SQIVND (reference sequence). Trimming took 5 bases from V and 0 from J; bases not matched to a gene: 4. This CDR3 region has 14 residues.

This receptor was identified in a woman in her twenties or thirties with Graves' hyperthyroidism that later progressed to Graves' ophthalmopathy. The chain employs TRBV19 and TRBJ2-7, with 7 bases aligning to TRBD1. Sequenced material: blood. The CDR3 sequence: CASSVDRDSYEQYF. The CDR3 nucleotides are TGTGCCAGTAGTGTTGACAGGGACTCCTACGAGCAGTACTTC.